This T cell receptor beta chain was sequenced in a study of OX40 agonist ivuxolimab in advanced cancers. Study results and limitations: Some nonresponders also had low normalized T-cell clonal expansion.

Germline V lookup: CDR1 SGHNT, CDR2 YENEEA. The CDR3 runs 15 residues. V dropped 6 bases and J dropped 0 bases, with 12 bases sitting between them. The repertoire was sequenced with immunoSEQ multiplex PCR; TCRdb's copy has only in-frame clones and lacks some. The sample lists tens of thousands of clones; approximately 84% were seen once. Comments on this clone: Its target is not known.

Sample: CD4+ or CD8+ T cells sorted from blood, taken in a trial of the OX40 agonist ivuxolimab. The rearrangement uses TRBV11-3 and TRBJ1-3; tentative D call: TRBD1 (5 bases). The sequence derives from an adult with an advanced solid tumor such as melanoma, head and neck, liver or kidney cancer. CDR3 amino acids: CASSSGGISGNTIYF. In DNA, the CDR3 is TGTGCCAGCAGTTCTGGGGGGATCTCTGGAAACACCATATATTTT.